This TCR beta chain is drawn from a study of shared clonotypes between healthy human individuals. This CDR3 region has 13 residues. Germline values: CDR1 MNHEY, CDR2 SVGAGI. V was clipped by 7 bases and J by 0 bases, with 9 bases between them. Each of the donors was a healthy adult who was HIV-negative and had not had a recent acute infection or vaccination. The study's findings and limits: A handful of donors showed sharing of about 4.7% of naive CD4 clonotypes. In this cohort, only blood was sampled, and tissue repertoires likely differ. Donors were few, which limited the genetic and exposure-history diversity represented.

Clones were read by immunoSEQ multiplex PCR, and TCRdb kept only the in-frame ones, dropping some. The data show roughly 2 million clones, 95% seen once. Comments on this clone: Its cognate antigen is unknown.

This sequence originates from a man younger than 35 in good health. The sample consisted of naive CD4+ T cells sorted from blood. Subset noted: CD45RA+ positively selected. The chain recombines TRBV6-5 with TRBJ1-2; possible D gene TRBD1, 6 bases. CDR3 sequence reads: CASTGVPNYGYTF. In DNA form, the CDR3 reads TGTGCCAGCACAGGGGTACCTAACTATGGCTACACCTTC.